This T cell receptor (beta chain) was sequenced in a study of human thymus T cells. The study's findings and limits: Use of V and J genes seemed skewed within the thymic and blood repertoires.

The source of the thymus tissue was resections taken during corrective heart surgery. Concerning this clone itself: The antigen is unknown.

The data were produced by immunoSEQ multiplex PCR, yet TCRdb's version contains in-frame clones alone and is incomplete. The sample contains around 70,000 clones, roughly 95% of which appear only once. This sequence was found in a girl under two years old with a congenital heart defect but otherwise immunologically healthy. Material for sequencing was thymus tissue.

CDR3 amino acids: CASSPPSGGYNEQFF. The CDR3 bases are TGTGCCAGCAGCCCCCCATCGGGAGGATACAATGAGCAGTTCTTC. V is TRBV9 and J is TRBJ2-1, with TRBD2 matching over 7 bases. CDR1 SGDLS and CDR2 YYNGEE come from the germline V gene. CDR3 length: 15 amino acids. V trimming: 4 bases; J trimming: 4 bases; junction bases outside the gene matches: 8.